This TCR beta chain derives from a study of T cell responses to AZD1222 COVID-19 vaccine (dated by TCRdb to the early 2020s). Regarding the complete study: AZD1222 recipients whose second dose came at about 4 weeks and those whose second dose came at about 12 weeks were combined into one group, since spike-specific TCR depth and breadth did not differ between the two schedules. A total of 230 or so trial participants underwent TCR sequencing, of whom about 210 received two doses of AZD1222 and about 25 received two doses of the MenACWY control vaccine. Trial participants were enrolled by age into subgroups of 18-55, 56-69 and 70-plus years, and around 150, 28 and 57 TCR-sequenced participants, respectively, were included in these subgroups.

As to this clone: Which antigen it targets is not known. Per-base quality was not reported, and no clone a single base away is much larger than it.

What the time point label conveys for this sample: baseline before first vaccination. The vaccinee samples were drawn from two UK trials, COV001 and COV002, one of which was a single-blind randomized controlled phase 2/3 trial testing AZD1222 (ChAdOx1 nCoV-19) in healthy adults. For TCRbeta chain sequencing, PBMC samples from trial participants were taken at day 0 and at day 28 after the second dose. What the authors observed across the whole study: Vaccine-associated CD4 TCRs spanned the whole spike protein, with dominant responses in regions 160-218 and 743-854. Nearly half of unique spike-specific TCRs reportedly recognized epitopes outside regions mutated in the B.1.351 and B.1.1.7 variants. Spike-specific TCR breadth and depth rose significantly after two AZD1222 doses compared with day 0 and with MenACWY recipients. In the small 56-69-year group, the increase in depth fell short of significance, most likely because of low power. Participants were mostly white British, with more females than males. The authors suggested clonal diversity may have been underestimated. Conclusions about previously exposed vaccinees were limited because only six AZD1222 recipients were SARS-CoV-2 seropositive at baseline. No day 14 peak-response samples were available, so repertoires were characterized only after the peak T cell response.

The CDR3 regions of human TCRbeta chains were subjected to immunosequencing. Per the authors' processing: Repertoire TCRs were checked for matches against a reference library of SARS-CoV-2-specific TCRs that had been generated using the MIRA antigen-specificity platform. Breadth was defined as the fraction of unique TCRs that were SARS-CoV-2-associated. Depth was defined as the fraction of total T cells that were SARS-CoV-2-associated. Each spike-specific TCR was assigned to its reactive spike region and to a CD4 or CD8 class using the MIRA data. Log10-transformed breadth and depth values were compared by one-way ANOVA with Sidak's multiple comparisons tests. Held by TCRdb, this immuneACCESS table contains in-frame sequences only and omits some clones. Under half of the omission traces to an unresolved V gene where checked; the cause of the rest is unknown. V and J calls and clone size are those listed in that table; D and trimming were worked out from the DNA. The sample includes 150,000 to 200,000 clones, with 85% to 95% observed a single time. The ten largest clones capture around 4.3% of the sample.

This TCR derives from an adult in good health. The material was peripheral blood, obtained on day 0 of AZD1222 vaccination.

The bases are TGTGCCAGCTCACCAGACCCGTTCCATGGCTACACCTTC. Its product reads: CASSPDPFHGYTF. The rearrangement joined TRBV18 to TRBJ1-2; no D gene call is confident. The CDR3 covers 13 residues, taking in both the cysteine and the phenylalanine. Only CDR3 DNA is held: 39 bases, read in frame from base 1. The CDR1 and CDR2 encoded by the germline V gene are KGHSH and LQKENI. V is reduced by 2 bases and J by 6 bases, leaving a spacing of 10 bases between them. When the CDR3 is completed using the reference TRBV18 and TRBJ1-2 genes on either side, the full variable domain is NAGVMQNPRHLVRRRGQEARLRCSPMKGHSHVYWYRQLPEEGLKFMVYLQKENIIDESGMPKERFSAEFPKEGPSILRIQQVVRGDSAAYFCASSPDPFHGYTFGSGTRLTVV.